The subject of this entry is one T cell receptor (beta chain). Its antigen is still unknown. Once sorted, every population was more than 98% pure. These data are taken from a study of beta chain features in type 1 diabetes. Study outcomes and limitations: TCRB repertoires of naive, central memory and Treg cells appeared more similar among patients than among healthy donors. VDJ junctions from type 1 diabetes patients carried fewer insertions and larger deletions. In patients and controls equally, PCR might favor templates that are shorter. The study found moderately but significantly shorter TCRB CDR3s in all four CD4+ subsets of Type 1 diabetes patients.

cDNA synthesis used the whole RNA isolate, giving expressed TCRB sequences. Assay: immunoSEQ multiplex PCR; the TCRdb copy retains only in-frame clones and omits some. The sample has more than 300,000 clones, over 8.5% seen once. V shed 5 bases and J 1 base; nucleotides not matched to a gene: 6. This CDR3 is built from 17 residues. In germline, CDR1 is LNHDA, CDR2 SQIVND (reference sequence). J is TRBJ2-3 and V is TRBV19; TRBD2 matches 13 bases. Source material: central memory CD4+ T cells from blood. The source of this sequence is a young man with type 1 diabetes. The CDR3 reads CASSPRLAGGGTDTQYF. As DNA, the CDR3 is TGTGCCAGTAGTCCAAGACTAGCGGGAGGTGGCACAGATACGCAGTATTTT.